The following is a T cell receptor (beta chain) sequence with its context. Its antigen is unknown. Nothing much larger sits one base from this clone, and base qualities are not available. TCRbeta CDR3 regions were amplified from genomic DNA by means of the immunoSEQ Assay, a bias-controlled multiplex PCR. Under the source paper's analysis protocol: Within the assay, amplification of reference gene primers was used to estimate how many nucleated cells each sample contained. To quantify the absolute abundance of each unique TCRbeta CDR3 rearrangement, sequence reads were collapsed and filtered. Productive Simpson clonality was computed per sample as the square root of Simpson's diversity index over productive rearrangements. In its TCRdb copy, this immuneACCESS table keeps in-frame sequences only and misses some clones. Where compared with another copy, unresolved V genes explain less than half of these, and the others have no known cause. V and J calls and clone size are those listed in that table; D and trimming were worked out from the DNA. In this sample the table shows hundreds of thousands of clones, around 91% of which occur a single time. The top ten hold around 2% of the sample.

The data originate from a study of blood T cell repertoires in COVID-19 (dated by TCRdb to 2020 to 2021). Looking at the study overall: Samples covering the acute and convalescent phases of COVID-19 were provided by collaborators in the United States, Italy and Spain. The prospective study material was composed of cDNA or gDNA derived from T cells, B-cell-depleted T cells, or PBMCs. Subjects who had been exposed to COVID-19, were actively infected with it, or had recovered from it provided the deeply sampled blood TCRbeta repertoires that made up the dataset. A freely available public database, intended as a resource for researchers studying the immune response to SARS-CoV-2, is where the repertoires were released. Samples were obtained from the ongoing ImmuneRACE study (first 160 participants) and from about 1,300 subjects provided by 6 global collaborators. The sample metadata nearly always contained a de-identified subject ID, COVID-19 status, age in years and sex. Where HLA class I and class II types were available, the types were taken from metadata supplied by the sample provider, not from assay-based typing.

V is reduced by 0 bases and J by 8 bases, leaving a spacing of 14 bases between them. Including the terminal cysteine and phenylalanine, the CDR3 comprises 16 residues. Only CDR3 DNA is held: 48 bases, read in frame from base 1. From a lookup of the germline V gene, CDR1 and CDR2 are ENHRY and SYGVKD. The paper as a whole reports these results and caveats: The quantity of clinical and demographic metadata differed by source and by participant and was supplied without curation.

Enrolling through a virtual design, the prospective study's participants ranged in age from roughly 18 to 95 years and lived across about two dozen United States geographic areas. To assign participants to cohorts, the prospective study relied on clinical history that participants themselves reported in a screening survey and a study questionnaire. For ImmuneRACE Cohort 3, a participant was defined as recovered based on two consecutive negative NP/OP PCR tests, clearance by a healthcare professional, or resolution of symptoms. Mobile phlebotomists in the prospective study collected whole blood, serum and a nasopharyngeal or oropharyngeal swab from every participant. Over a roughly two-month period, participants in the prospective study had the option of providing additional blood draws and questionnaires. Blood samples from the prospective study were shipped frozen or at room temperature prior to DNA extraction.

The TCR sequence derives from a woman aged 18-30 years who had recovered from COVID-19. Recombination connected TRBV10-3 to TRBJ1-6, with the D gene too uncertain to name. Sequenced sample: PBMCs or T cells enriched from blood (not recorded which). The nucleotides read TGTGCCATCAGTGAGTCGAAGCCAGCTAGATATTCACCCCTCCACTTT. Translated, it gives CAISESKPARYSPLHF.